This T cell receptor (beta chain) came from a study of control samples from healthy donors and cancer patients. The CDR3 contains 14 residues. The V gene's germline CDR1 is GTSNPN and CDR2 SVGIG (reference sequence). Trimming took 4 bases from V and 5 from J; bases not matched to a gene: 5. The protocol was immunoSEQ multiplex PCR, while the TCRdb copy is restricted to in-frame clones and leaves out a portion. This sample has about 130,000 clones, with about 92% found just once. Input material: PBMCs. This sequence was found in a man aged 45-65 years with head and neck cancer. The chain carries TRBV30 and TRBJ1-6; 7 bases fit TRBD1. CDR3 nucleotide sequence: TGTGCCTGGACGATCACAGGGGATAATTCACCCCTCCACTTT. It translates to CAWTITGDNSPLHF.